The 30 T cell receptor beta chains below all came from one sample that was sequenced in a study of T cell clonality in common variable immunodeficiency. Method: immunoSEQ multiplex PCR; TCRdb's copy keeps in-frame clones and lacks some. Listed for the sample are some 40,000 clones, none seen a single time. Sequenced sample: peripheral blood mononuclear cells. The source is a person aged 18 to 69 in good health.

This clone was seen repeatedly, ten times or more. The CDR3 end falls 3 residues outside the read, so it is completed with the germline J gene. The chain is built from TRBV5-1 and TRBJ2-4; 14 nucleotides align to TRBD2. Germline V CDR1 and CDR2: SGHRS, YFSETQ. The length of the CDR3 is 18 residues. Losses at the gene ends were 6 bases for V and 2 bases for J; bases not matched to a gene: 10. The part of the CDR3 DNA that was read is TGCGCCAGCAAAACCTCGGGACTAGCGGGAGAATCCAAAAACATT. Translation: CASKTSGLAGESKNI. The complete CDR3 reads CASKTSGLAGESKNIQYF.

The sample holds many counts of this clone. The read ends 3 residues before the CDR3 terminus; that terminus is restored from the germline J gene. The chain employs TRBV30 and TRBJ2-2; D might be TRBD1 (5 bases). The CDR3 contains 13 residues. Germline V gene sequence: CDR1 GTSNPN, CDR2 SVGIG (reference sequence). V was trimmed by 3 bases and J by 7 bases, leaving 12 bases between them. This CDR3 reads CAWRRGRGGELFF. Partial CDR3 DNA: TGTGCCTGGAGAAGGGGAAGGGGCGGGGAG.

In its sample, this clone was seen many times. The CDR3 bases that were read are TGCAGTGCTGTCCGGACAGATGAGACG. Its translation: CSAVRTDET. The CDR3 as a whole reads CSAVRTDETQYF. V is TRBV20-1 and J is TRBJ2-3; maybe TRBD1 (6 bases). The CDR3 end is not reached by the read, which stops 3 residues before it; the germline J gene fills it in. CDR3 length: 12 amino acids. CDR1 and CDR2 (germline): DFQATT, SNEGSKA (reference sequence).

This clone was counted many times. The CDR3 end is not reached by the read, which stops 3 residues before it; the germline J gene fills it in. The sample carries other DNA sequences with the same CDR3. This chain joins TRBV5-1 and TRBJ2-2; 7 bases agree with TRBD1. The V segment lost 3 bases and the J segment 2 bases; nucleotides outside the gene matches: 4. The germline CDR1 and CDR2 sequences are SGHRS and YFSETQ. The CDR3 is made up of 15 amino acids. CDR3 sequence reads: CASSSGTANTGELFF. CDR3 DNA, as far as it was read: TGCGCCAGCAGCTCCGGGACAGCAAACACCGGGGAG.

This clone was seen repeatedly, ten times or more. Read coverage stops 3 residues before the CDR3 terminus; the germline J gene supplies the remainder. The V call is TRBV30, the J call TRBJ1-1; D gene uncertain. Trimming shortened V by 5 bases and J by 1 base, and 11 bases separated the two germline ends. CDR1 is GTSNPN and CDR2 is SVGIG in the germline V gene (reference sequence). This CDR3 spans 13 amino acids. CDR3: CAWGFLANTEAFF. CDR3 DNA (partial): TGTGCCTGGGGTTTCCTAGCGAACACTGAA.

This clone was recorded many times. Read data end 3 residues before the CDR3 end; the end is taken from the germline J gene. J is TRBJ1-2 and V is TRBV2; no clear D gene. V dropped 6 bases and J dropped 4 bases, with 12 bases sitting between them. Germline V lookup: CDR1 SNHLY, CDR2 FYNNEI. The CDR3 is 13 residues long. The CDR3 sequence: CASRARPLYGYTF. The sequenced CDR3 bases are TGTGCCAGCAGGGCCAGGCCCCTCTATGGC.

This clone has a count of ten or more. Read data end 3 residues before the CDR3 end; the end is taken from the germline J gene. V usage is TRBV7-2 and J usage is TRBJ2-1; D gene uncertain. Deletions cut 5 bases from V and 6 bases from J, with 11 bases between. The germline CDR1 and CDR2 sequences are SGHTA and FQGNSA. This CDR3 has 13 residues. The CDR3 protein is CASSPNGGNEQFF. The CDR3 DNA, read in part, is TGTGCCAGCAGCCCCAACGGTGGCAATGAG.

The sample holds a few counts of this clone. The read terminates 3 residues ahead of where the CDR3 ends, so the germline J gene completes it. Additional DNA sequences in this sample encode the identical CDR3. V usage is TRBV19 and J usage is TRBJ2-7; 10 bases line up with TRBD2. Germline V gives CDR1 LNHDA, CDR2 SQIVND (reference sequence). Trimming removed 3 bases from V and 4 bases from J; junction bases left unmatched: 6. CDR3 length: 15 amino acids. Incomplete CDR3 DNA: TGTGCCAGTAGTATCCGCAGCGGGAGGGCTTACGAG. Translated: CASSIRSGRAYE. The whole CDR3 protein is CASSIRSGRAYEQYF.

This clone was counted many times. The read stops 3 residues short of the end of the CDR3; the missing end is completed from the germline J gene. The chain is built from TRBV2 and TRBJ2-2; D is ambiguous. Trimming took 6 bases from V and 3 from J, leaving 8 bases between them. Per the germline V gene, CDR1 is SNHLY and CDR2 is FYNNEI. This CDR3 is 13 amino acids long. CDR3 DNA (partial): TGTGCCAGCAGCGTAGATTACACCGGGGAG. Its protein is CASSVDYTGE. The CDR3 reads in full as CASSVDYTGELFF. The full variable domain, its missing parts supplied by reference TRBV2 and TRBJ2-2, is EPEVTQTPSHQVTQMGQEVILRCVPISNHLYFYWYRQILGQKVEFLVSFYNNEISEKSEIFDDQFSVERPDGSNFTLKIRSTKLEDSAMYFCASSVDYTGELFFGEGSRLTVL.

Concerning this clone itself: Coverage ceases 3 residues before the CDR3 finishes, and the germline J gene fills in the end. This sequence joins TRBV20-1 and TRBJ2-3; TRBD1 agrees at 8 bases. Germline lookup yields CDR1 DFQATT and CDR2 SNEGSKA (reference sequence). This CDR3 has 15 residues. The CDR3 region is CSARSPDRVAQPQYF. CDR3 DNA (partial): TGCAGTGCTAGATCGCCGGACAGGGTGGCTCAGCCG.

This clone was seen ten or more times. With the read ending 3 residues before the CDR3 end, the germline J gene is used to fill in that end. This rearrangement joins TRBV18 to TRBJ2-2; 8 nucleotides match TRBD1. The CDR3 length is 16 residues. J gave up 1 base and V 6 bases, and 7 bases lay outside the gene matches. In germline, CDR1 is KGHSH, CDR2 LQKENI. The CDR3 region is CASSLGQGRNTGELFF. CDR3 DNA (partial): TGTGCCAGCTCGCTAGGACAGGGAAGGAACACCGGGGAG. Complete variable domain (other parts from reference TRBV18 and TRBJ2-2): NAGVMQNPRHLVRRRGQEARLRCSPMKGHSHVYWYRQLPEEGLKFMVYLQKENIIDESGMPKERFSAEFPKEGPSILRIQQVVRGDSAAYFCASSLGQGRNTGELFFGEGSRLTVL.

This clone was seen repeatedly, ten times or more. The read falls 3 residues short of the CDR3 end, and the missing part is taken from the germline J gene. The rearrangement uses TRBV30 and TRBJ1-2; TRBD1 matches 7 bases. This CDR3 region has 14 residues. Per the germline V gene, CDR1 is GTSNPN and CDR2 is SVGIG (reference sequence). The junction had 6 bases not matched to a gene; V was cut back by 3 bases and J by 2 bases. The CDR3 sequence is CAWRAGGSNYGYTF. The DNA read from the CDR3 is TGTGCCTGGAGAGCAGGGGGATCAAACTATGGC.

This clone was found many times. The read terminates 3 residues ahead of where the CDR3 ends, so the germline J gene completes it. This chain uses TRBV7-9 with TRBJ2-7; perhaps TRBD2 as D (5 bases). The CDR3 runs 14 residues. CDR1 and CDR2 from the germline V gene are SEHNR and FQNEAQ (reference sequence). V was clipped by 2 bases and J by 3 bases, with 11 bases between them. The covered CDR3 bases are TGTGCCAGCAGCTTACCGGGGTCAGACTACGAG. This sequence encodes CASSLPGSDYE. The full CDR3 protein is CASSLPGSDYEQYF.

This clone was found many times. The CDR3 extends 3 residues past the end of the read, so its final part is completed from the germline J gene. This chain links TRBV5-1 with TRBJ1-2, with a tentative D call TRBD1 (6 bases). Looked up from germline, CDR1 is SGHRS and CDR2 is YFSETQ. This CDR3 comprises 13 residues. The V gene lost 4 bases and the J gene lost 7 bases, with 14 bases spanning the gap. CDR3: CASSATGQSGYTF. The covered CDR3 bases are TGCGCCAGCAGCGCAACAGGGCAGAGTGGC.

In its sample, this clone was seen many times. The CDR3 sequence: CSALPLSTDTQYF. The sequenced CDR3 bases are TGCAGTGCCCTCCCCCTGAGCACAGATACG. V is TRBV20-1 and J is TRBJ2-3; D gene ambiguous. The read terminates 3 residues before the CDR3 end, so the remaining end is supplied by the germline J gene. CDR3 length: 13 residues. CDR1 is DFQATT, CDR2 SNEGSKA, per germline (reference sequence). V was pared by 6 bases and J by 0 bases, with 10 bases between.

This clone was seen ten or more times. The sequenced fragment ends 3 residues before the CDR3 boundary, so the rest is inferred from the germline J gene. This sequence joins TRBV19 and TRBJ2-2; 8 bases agree with TRBD1. Unmatched junction bases numbered 2, after V lost 4 bases and J lost 1 base. Germline-derived CDR1 and CDR2 are LNHDA and SQIVND (reference sequence). The CDR3 is 15 amino acids. CDR3 in amino acids: CASSTGQVNTGELFF. The DNA read from the CDR3 is TGTGCCAGTAGTACGGGACAGGTGAACACCGGGGAG.

This clone was picked up many times. The observed sequence ends 3 residues before the CDR3 terminus, with the missing tail filled in from the germline J gene. The rearrangement uses TRBV19 and TRBJ1-1; D is possibly TRBD1 (6 bases). This CDR3 has 14 residues. Trimming cost V 9 bases and J 2 bases, with 16 bases left between them. Looked up from germline, CDR1 is LNHDA and CDR2 is SQIVND (reference sequence). The covered CDR3 bases are TGTGCCAGCAGGCGCTTAGGGGGTAACACTGAA. Its protein product is CASRRLGGNTE. The whole CDR3 protein is CASRRLGGNTEAFF.

This clone was picked up many times. The read terminates 3 residues ahead of where the CDR3 ends, so the germline J gene completes it. The gene calls are TRBV7-2 and TRBJ2-7; no definite D call. Trimming pared 3 bases from V and 0 bases from J, leaving 9 bases between. CDR1 SGHTA and CDR2 FQGNSA come from the germline V gene. The CDR3 is 14 amino acids. The CDR3 bases that were read are TGTGCCAGCAGCTTGCGTTCCGCCTCCTACGAG. This encodes CASSLRSASYE. The full CDR3 is CASSLRSASYEQYF.

This clone was observed at least ten times. One end of the junction does not line up with germline, which may come from a read error. CDR3 sequence reads: CAISSQDSGNTIYF. CDR3 bases read: TGTGCCATCAGCTCCCAGGACTCTGGAAACACC. The chain links TRBV5-4 to TRBJ1-3; D is uncertain. With the read ending 3 residues before the CDR3 end, the germline J gene is used to fill in that end. CDR3 length: 14 residues. Germline assignment: CDR1 SGHNT and CDR2 YYREEE (reference sequence).

A few counts support this clone. The read terminates 3 residues ahead of where the CDR3 ends, so the germline J gene completes it. The J gene is TRBJ2-7, the V gene TRBV2; TRBD1 matches at 10 bases. Germline CDR1 is SNHLY and CDR2 is FYNNEI. This CDR3 region has 14 residues. Losses at the gene ends were 7 bases for V and 4 bases for J; bases not matched to a gene: 7. The chain's CDR3 is CASMDPGQGYEQYF. CDR3 DNA (partial): TGTGCCAGCATGGATCCGGGACAGGGGTACGAG.

The table lists this clone with many counts. The read is 3 residues too short to cover the CDR3 end, so that end is filled in from the germline J gene. The V and J genes are TRBV2 and TRBJ2-7, with 8 bases fitting TRBD1. Trimming removed 5 bases from V and 0 bases from J; junction bases left unmatched: 6. Germline lookup yields CDR1 SNHLY and CDR2 FYNNEI. CDR3 length equals 15 residues. The covered CDR3 bases are TGTGCCAGCAGTCCCAGGGGGCCAGGCTCCTACGAG. Translation: CASSPRGPGSYE. In full, the CDR3 is CASSPRGPGSYEQYF.

About this clone: From the germline J gene comes the end of the CDR3, since the read stops 3 residues before it. The genes are TRBV18 and TRBJ1-3; 8 bases agree with TRBD1. From germline, CDR1 is KGHSH and CDR2 LQKENI. After removal of 8 bases from V and 2 bases from J, the junction contained 8 bases not matched to a gene. This CDR3 contains 15 residues. The sequenced CDR3 bases are TGTGCCAGCCCGCCGACAGGGGCAACTGGAAACACC. Its translation is CASPPTGATGNT. The entire CDR3 is CASPPTGATGNTIYF.

This clone was observed at least ten times. Sequencing ends 3 residues short of the CDR3 end; the germline J gene provides the rest. V and J are TRBV6-1 and TRBJ2-3, with 8 nucleotides matching TRBD1. Looked up from germline, CDR1 is MNHNS and CDR2 is SASEGT. V shed 2 bases and J 2 bases; nucleotides not matched to a gene: 6. The CDR3 contains 16 residues. CDR3: CASSEFQGALTDTQYF. The CDR3 DNA, read in part, is TGTGCCAGCAGTGAATTTCAGGGGGCCCTCACAGATACG.

This clone was recorded many times. The read ends 3 residues before the CDR3 terminus; that terminus is restored from the germline J gene. V and J are TRBV2 and TRBJ2-3, with D unclear. The V and J ends lost 2 bases and 1 base respectively, with 16 bases between them. The V gene's germline CDR1 is SNHLY and CDR2 FYNNEI. CDR3 size: 17 residues. The CDR3 reads CASSELVADSGTDTQYF. The CDR3 DNA, read in part, is TGTGCCAGCAGTGAATTAGTGGCAGACTCGGGCACAGATACG.

This clone was recorded many times. With the read ending 3 residues before the CDR3 end, the germline J gene is used to fill in that end. The J gene is TRBJ2-1, the V gene TRBV19; 13 nucleotides agree with TRBD2. V gave up 5 bases and J gave up 8 bases; unmatched junction bases: 9. CDR3 length: 16 residues. The germline gives CDR1 LNHDA, CDR2 SQIVND (reference sequence). CDR3 DNA (partial): TGTGCCAGTAGTTCCCCGGGACTAGCGGGATCCCATGAG. It codes for CASSSPGLAGSHE. The full CDR3 reads CASSSPGLAGSHEQFF.

This clone was seen at least ten times. The CDR3 end falls 3 residues outside the read, so it is completed with the germline J gene. The rearrangement links TRBV12-5 to TRBJ2-1; 10 bases align to TRBD2. V dropped 5 bases and J dropped 9; count of bases not matched to a gene: 7. This CDR3 is 14 amino acids long. Per germline, CDR1 LGHNT and CDR2 FRNRAP. CDR3 in amino acids: CASGPLAGAGEQFF. Incomplete CDR3 DNA: TGTGCTAGTGGTCCTCTAGCGGGAGCGGGTGAG.

There are many counts of this clone. CDR3 in amino acids: CALWAGFPYTQYF. The sequenced part of the CDR3 DNA is TGTGCCCTCTGGGCGGGCTTCCCTTATACG. The chain carries TRBV10-3 and TRBJ2-3; a possible D gene is TRBD2 (5 bases). The sequenced fragment ends 3 residues before the CDR3 boundary, so the rest is inferred from the germline J gene. CDR3 length equals 13 residues. CDR1 is ENHRY and CDR2 is SYGVKD in the germline V gene. Trimming removed 11 bases at V and 7 bases at J, with 19 bases between.

As for this clone: Read data end 3 residues before the CDR3 end; the end is taken from the germline J gene. V usage is TRBV10-1 and J usage is TRBJ2-7; 7 bases are a match to TRBD1. J gave up 2 bases and V 9 bases, and 4 bases lay outside the gene matches. The length of the CDR3 is 12 residues. Germline CDR1 WNHNN, CDR2 SYGVQD (reference sequence). The CDR3 bases that were read are TGCGCCAGGGGGGACAGCCCCTACGAG. This sequence encodes CARGDSPYE. The whole CDR3 protein is CARGDSPYEQYF.

Ten or more counts support this clone. The DNA ends 3 residues before the CDR3 does, and the rest of the CDR3 is filled in from the germline J gene. The chain is built from TRBV19 and TRBJ2-5; 14 bases are shared with TRBD2. CDR3 length equals 16 residues. With V trimmed by 6 bases and J by 5 bases, 8 bases remained unmatched. Germline V lookup: CDR1 LNHDA, CDR2 SQIVND (reference sequence). Partial CDR3 DNA: TGTGCCAGTAGCAGCACCGGGACTAGCGGGAGTGAGACC. It specifies CASSSTGTSGSET. The CDR3 in full is CASSSTGTSGSETQYF.

This clone has a handful of counts. The read ends 3 residues before the CDR3 terminus; that terminus is restored from the germline J gene. The rearrangement uses TRBV18 and TRBJ2-1; D is possibly TRBD2 (6 bases). The CDR3 contains 15 residues. Trimming took 3 bases from V and 4 from J, leaving 13 bases between them. Germline CDR1 reads KGHSH; CDR2 reads LQKENI. CDR3 in amino acids: CASSPRGTQYNEQFF. CDR3 DNA, as far as it was read: TGTGCCAGCTCACCTCGGGGGACTCAATACAATGAG.